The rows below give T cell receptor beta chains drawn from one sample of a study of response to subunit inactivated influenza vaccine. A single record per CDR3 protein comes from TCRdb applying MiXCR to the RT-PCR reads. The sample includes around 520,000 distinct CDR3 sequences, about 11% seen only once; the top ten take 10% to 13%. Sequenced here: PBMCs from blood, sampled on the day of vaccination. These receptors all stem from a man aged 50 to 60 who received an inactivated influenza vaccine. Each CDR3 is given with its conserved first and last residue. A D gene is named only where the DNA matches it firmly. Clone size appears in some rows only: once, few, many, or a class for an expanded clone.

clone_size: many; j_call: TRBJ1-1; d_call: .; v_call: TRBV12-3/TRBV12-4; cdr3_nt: TGTGCCAGCAGTTTATTTTTCCAGGAGAGGGCTTTCTTT; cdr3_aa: CASSLFFQERAFF
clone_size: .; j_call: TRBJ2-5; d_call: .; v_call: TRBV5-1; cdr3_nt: TGCGCCAGCAGCTTGCAGGTAGGCCAGCAAGAGACCCAGTACTTC; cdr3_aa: CASSLQVGQQETQYF
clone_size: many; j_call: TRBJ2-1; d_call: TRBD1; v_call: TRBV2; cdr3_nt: TGTGCCAGCAGCCGGGGACAGGGGGCCTACAATGAGCAGTTCTTC; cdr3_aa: CASSRGQGAYNEQFF
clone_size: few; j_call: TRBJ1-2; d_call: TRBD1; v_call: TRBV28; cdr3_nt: TGTGCCAGCAGTCCGGGACAGCCGTCAGCCATCTATGGCTACACCTTC; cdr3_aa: CASSPGQPSAIYGYTF
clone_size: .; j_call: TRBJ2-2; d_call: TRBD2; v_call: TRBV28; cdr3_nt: TGTGCCAGCAGTTTCTTACTAGCGGGGCGCGGGGAGCTGTTTTTT; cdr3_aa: CASSFLLAGRGELFF
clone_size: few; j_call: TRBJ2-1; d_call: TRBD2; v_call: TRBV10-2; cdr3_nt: TGCGCCAGCAGGGGGAGAGCGGGGGGGCCCAATGAGCAGTTCTTC; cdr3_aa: CASRGRAGGPNEQFF
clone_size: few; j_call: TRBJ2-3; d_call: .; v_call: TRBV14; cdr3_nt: TGTGCCAGCAGCGGTCGTTGGGCGCGGGCGAGCACAGATACGCAGTATTTT; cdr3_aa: CASSGRWARASTDTQYF
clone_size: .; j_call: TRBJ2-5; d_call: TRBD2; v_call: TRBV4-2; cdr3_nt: TGTGCCAGCAGCCAAGCGGATGGGGCGGGAGAAGAGACCCAGTACTTC; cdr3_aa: CASSQADGAGEETQYF
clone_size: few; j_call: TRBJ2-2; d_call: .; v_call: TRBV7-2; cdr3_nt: TGTGCCAGCAGCCCTCATTTCGCGAACACCGGGGAGCTGTTTTTT; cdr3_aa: CASSPHFANTGELFF
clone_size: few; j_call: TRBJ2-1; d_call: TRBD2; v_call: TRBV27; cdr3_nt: TGTGCCAGCAGTTTATCGACTAGCGGGGGGTCTGAGCAGTTCTTC; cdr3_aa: CASSLSTSGGSEQFF
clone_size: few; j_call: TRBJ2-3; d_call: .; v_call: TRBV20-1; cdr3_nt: TGCAGTGCTAGAGACAGGCGCACAGATACGCAGTATTTT; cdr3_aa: CSARDRRTDTQYF
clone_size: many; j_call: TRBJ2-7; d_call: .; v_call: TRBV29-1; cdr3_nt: TGCAGCGTTGTGCAAGACTCCTACGAGCAGTACTTC; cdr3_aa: CSVVQDSYEQYF
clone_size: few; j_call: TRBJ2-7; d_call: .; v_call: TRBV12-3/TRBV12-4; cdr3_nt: TGTGCCAGCAGTGAGGGGGACGGCTACGAGCAGTACTTC; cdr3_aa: CASSEGDGYEQYF
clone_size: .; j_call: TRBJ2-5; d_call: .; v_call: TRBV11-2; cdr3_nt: TGTGCCAGCAGCCCGCGCCAGGGGGGGGGGGACCAGTACTTC; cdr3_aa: CASSPRQGGGDQYF
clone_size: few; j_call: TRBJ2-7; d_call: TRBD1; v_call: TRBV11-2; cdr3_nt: TGTGCCAGCCGATGGGACAGGGCGTCCTACGAGCAGTACTTC; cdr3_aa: CASRWDRASYEQYF
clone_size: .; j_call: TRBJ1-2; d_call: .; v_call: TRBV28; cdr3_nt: TGTGCCAGCAGACCCACGGACGTAGCTAACTATGGCTACACCTTC; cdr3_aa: CASRPTDVANYGYTF
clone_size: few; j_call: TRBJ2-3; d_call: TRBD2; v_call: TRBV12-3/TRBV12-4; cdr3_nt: TGTGCCAGCAGTTTATATGTCGCGGGGGGGCCGGATACGCAGTATTTT; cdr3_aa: CASSLYVAGGPDTQYF
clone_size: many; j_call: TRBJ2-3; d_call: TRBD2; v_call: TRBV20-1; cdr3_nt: TGCAGTGCCACACTAGCGGGGGGCACAGATACGCAGTATTTT; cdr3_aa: CSATLAGGTDTQYF
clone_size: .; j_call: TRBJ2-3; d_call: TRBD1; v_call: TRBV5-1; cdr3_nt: TGCGCCAGCAGCCGGGACAGCGGAGGCACAGATACGCAGTATTTT; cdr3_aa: CASSRDSGGTDTQYF
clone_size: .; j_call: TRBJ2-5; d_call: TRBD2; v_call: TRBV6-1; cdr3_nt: TGTGCCAGCAGCCGCCCGCCTGGGGAGGGGACCCAGTACTTC; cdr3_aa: CASSRPPGEGTQYF
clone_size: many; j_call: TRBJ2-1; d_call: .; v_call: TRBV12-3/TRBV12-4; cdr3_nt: TGTGCCAGCAGTCCCCTCCGGGGCCAAAACAACAATGAGCAGTTCTTC; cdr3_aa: CASSPLRGQNNNEQFF
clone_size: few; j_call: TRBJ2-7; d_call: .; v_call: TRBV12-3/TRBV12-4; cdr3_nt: TGTGCCAGCAGGTTTAACAGGGGAGGCGAGCAGTACTTC; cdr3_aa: CASRFNRGGEQYF
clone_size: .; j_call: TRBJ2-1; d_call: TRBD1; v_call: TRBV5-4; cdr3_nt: TGTGCCAGCAGCGAACAGGGGGCGATGCACAATGAGCAGTTCTTC; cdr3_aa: CASSEQGAMHNEQFF
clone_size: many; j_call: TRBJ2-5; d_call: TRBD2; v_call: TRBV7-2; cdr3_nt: TGTGCCAGCAGCTTACGGGGTAGCGGGACTACTCAAGAGACCCAGTACTTC; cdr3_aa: CASSLRGSGTTQETQYF
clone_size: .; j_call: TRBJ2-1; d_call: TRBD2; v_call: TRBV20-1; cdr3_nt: TGCAGTGCTACAGGGGCGGCTAGCGGGAGTAATAATGAGCAGTTCTTC; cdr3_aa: CSATGAASGSNNEQFF
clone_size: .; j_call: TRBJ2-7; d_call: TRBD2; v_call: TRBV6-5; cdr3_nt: TGTGCCAGCAGCTATACGAATAGCGGGAGAGGGTTCTACGAGCAGTACTTC; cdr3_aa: CASSYTNSGRGFYEQYF
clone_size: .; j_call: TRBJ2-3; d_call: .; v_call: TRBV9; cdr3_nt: TGTGCCAGCAGCGCCATAGGCACAGATACGCAGTATTTT; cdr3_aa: CASSAIGTDTQYF
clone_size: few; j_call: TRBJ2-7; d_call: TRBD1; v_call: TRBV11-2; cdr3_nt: TGTGCCAGCAGCTTCAGGACAGGGCACTACGAGCAGTACTTC; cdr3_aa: CASSFRTGHYEQYF
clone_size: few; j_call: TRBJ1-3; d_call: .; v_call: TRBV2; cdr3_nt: TGTGCCAGCAGTCGACAGGCCAACTCTGGAAACACCATATATTTT; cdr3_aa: CASSRQANSGNTIYF
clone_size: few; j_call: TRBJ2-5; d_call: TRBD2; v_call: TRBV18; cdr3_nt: TGTGCCAGCTCCAGGACTAGCAGCCAAGAGACCCAGTACTTC; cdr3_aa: CASSRTSSQETQYF
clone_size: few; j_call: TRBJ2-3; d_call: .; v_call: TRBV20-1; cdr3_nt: TGCAGTGCTAGAGATCGGCCCGGGGCCCGCACAGATACGCAGTATTTT; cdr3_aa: CSARDRPGARTDTQYF
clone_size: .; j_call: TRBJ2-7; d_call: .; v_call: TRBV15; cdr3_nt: TGTGCCACCAGCAGAGATCAAGCCGGGGGCGGTTACGAGCAGTACTTC; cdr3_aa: CATSRDQAGGGYEQYF
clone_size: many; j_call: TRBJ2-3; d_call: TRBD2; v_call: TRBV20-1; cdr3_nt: TGCAGTGCTAGAACGCCCCAGCGGGGGGTTAGGGATACGCAGTATTTT; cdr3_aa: CSARTPQRGVRDTQYF
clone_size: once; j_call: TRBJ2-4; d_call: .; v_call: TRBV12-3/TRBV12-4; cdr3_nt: TGTGCCAGCAGTTTAGTTCCCGGCCTGGCCAAAAACATTCAGTACTTC; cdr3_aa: CASSLVPGLAKNIQYF
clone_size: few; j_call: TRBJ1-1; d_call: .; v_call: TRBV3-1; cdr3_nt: TGTGCCAGCAGGACAGACTTAAACACTGAAGCTTTCTTT; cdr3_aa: CASRTDLNTEAFF
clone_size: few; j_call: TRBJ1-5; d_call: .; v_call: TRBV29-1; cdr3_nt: TGCAGCGTTGAAGAGGACATGAATCAGCCCCAGCATTTT; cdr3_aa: CSVEEDMNQPQHF
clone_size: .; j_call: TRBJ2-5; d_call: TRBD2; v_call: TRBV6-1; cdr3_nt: TGTGCCAGCAGGAGCGGGGGGCACGAGACCCAGTACTTC; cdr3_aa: CASRSGGHETQYF
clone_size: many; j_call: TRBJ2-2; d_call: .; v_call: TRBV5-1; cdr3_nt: TGCGCCAGCAGCTTCAGCCATAAGGCCGGGGAGCTGTTTTTT; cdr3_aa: CASSFSHKAGELFF
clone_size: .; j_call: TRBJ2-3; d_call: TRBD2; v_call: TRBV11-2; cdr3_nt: TGTGCCAGCAGCTTTGGAGGGACTAGCGGGGGTCACGCAGATACGCAGTATTTT; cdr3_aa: CASSFGGTSGGHADTQYF
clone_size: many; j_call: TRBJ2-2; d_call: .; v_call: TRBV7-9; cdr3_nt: TGTGCCAGCAGCGACTACCAGGGACCTGATTCCGGGGAGCTGTTTTTT; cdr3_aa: CASSDYQGPDSGELFF
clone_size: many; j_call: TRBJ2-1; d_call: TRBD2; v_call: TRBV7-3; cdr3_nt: TGTGCCAGCAGCTTAGCGGGAGGAAACAATGAGCAGTTCTTC; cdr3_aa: CASSLAGGNNEQFF
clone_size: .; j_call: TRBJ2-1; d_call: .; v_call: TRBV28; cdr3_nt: TGTGCCAGCAGCCTCTACTACAATGAGCAGTTCTTC; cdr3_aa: CASSLYYNEQFF
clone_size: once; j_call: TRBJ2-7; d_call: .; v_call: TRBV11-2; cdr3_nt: TGTGCCAGCAGCTTAGAGAGGGGAGTAGCCTACGAGCAGTACTTC; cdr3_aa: CASSLERGVAYEQYF
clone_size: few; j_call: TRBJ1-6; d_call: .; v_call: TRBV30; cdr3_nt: TGTGCCTGGAGTCGCCTTCCCAGGGGCTATAATTCACCCCTCCACTTT; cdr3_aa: CAWSRLPRGYNSPLHF
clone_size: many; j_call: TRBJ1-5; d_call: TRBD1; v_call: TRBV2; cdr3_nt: TGTGCCAGCAGCCAAGACAGGGCGCAGCCCCAGCATTTT; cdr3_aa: CASSQDRAQPQHF
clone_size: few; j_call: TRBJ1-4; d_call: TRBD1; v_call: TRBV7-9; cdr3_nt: TGTGCCAGCAGCGACACAGGGGTGGGAGAAAAACTGTTTTTT; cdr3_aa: CASSDTGVGEKLFF
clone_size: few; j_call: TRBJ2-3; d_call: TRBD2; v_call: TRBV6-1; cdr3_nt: TGTGCCAGCAGTCTGAACCTCTTTAGCGGGAGCACAGATACGCAGTATTTT; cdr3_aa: CASSLNLFSGSTDTQYF
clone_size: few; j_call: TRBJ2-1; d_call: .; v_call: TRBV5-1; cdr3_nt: TGCGCCAGCAGCCGACTAGGTCCAGAGCACAATGAGCAGTTCTTC; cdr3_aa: CASSRLGPEHNEQFF
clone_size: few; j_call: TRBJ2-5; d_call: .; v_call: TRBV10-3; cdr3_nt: TGTGCCATCAGTGGGTCAGCAGAAGAGACCCAGTACTTC; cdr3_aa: CAISGSAEETQYF
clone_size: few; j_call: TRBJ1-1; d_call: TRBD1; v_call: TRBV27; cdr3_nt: TGTGCCAGCAGTTTGGGACAGGCGAGCACTGAAGCTTTCTTT; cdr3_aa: CASSLGQASTEAFF
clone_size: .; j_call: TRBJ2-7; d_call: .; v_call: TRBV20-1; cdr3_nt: TGCAGTGCGACCACGGGAGAGTCGTACGAGCAGTACTTC; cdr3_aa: CSATTGESYEQYF